This T cell receptor beta chain is drawn from a study of blood T cell repertoires in COVID-19. Study at large: Nucleic acid was either cDNA or gDNA, and it came from T cells, B-cell-depleted T cells, or PBMCs.

Enrollment of patients from Seattle took place during active infection, with longitudinal follow-up. Original methodology: Amplified reference gene primers provided the basis for estimating nucleated cell counts. Here immunoSEQ multiplex PCR was the method, and the copy in TCRdb shows in-frame clones only, minus some. Clone size and the V and J calls come from that table; the DNA yielded D and trimming. The table records fewer than 650,000 clones, approximately 91% of them present only once. V was pared by 5 bases and J by 3 bases, with 9 bases between. Germline CDR1 and CDR2: SEHNR and FQNEAQ (reference sequence). This CDR3 spans 13 amino acids.

J is TRBJ2-3 and V is TRBV7-9; possible D gene TRBD2, 5 bases. This sequence originates from a woman in her forties or fifties with COVID-19, enrolled during active disease. The sample taken for sequencing was peripheral blood. The CDR3 DNA sequence: TGTGCCAGCAGCCCCGGGGAGACAGATACGCAGTATTTT. This gives the protein CASSPGETDTQYF. Together with reference TRBV7-9 and TRBJ2-3, the CDR3 gives the full variable domain: DTGVSQNPRHKITKRGQNVTFRCDPISEHNRLYWYRQTLGQGPEFLTYFQNEAQLEKSRLLSDRFSAERPKGSFSTLEIQRTEQGDSAMYLCASSPGETDTQYFGPGTRLTVL.